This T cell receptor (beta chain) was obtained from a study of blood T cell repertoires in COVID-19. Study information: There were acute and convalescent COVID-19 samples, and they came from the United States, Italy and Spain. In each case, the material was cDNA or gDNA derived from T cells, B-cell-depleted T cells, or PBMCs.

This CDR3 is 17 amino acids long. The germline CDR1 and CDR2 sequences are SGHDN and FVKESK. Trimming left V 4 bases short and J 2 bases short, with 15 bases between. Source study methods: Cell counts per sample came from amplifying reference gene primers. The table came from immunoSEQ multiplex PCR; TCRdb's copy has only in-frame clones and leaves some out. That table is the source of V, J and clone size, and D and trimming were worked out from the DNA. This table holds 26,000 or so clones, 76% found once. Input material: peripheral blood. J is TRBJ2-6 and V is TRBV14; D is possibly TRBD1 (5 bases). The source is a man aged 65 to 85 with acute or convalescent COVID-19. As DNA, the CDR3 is TGTGCCAGCAGCCCCAAGTGGGGCCTTACTGGGGCCAACGTCCTGACTTTC. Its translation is CASSPKWGLTGANVLTF. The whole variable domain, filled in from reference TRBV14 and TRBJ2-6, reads EAGVTQFPSHSVIEKGQTVTLRCDPISGHDNLYWYRRVMGKEIKFLLHFVKESKQDESGMPNNRFLAERTGGTYSTLKVQPAELEDSGVYFCASSPKWGLTGANVLTFGAGSRLTVL.